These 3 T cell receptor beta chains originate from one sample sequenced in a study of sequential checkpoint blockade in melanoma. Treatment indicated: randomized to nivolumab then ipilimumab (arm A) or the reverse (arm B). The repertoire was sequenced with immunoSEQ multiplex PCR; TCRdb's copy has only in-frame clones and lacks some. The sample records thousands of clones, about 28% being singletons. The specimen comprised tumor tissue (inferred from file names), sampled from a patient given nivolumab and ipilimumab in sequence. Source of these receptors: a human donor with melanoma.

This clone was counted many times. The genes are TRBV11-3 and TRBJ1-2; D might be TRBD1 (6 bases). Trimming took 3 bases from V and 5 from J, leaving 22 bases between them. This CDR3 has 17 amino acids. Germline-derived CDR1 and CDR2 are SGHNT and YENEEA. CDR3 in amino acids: CASSLAGKGGVGYGYTF. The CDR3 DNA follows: TGTGCCAGCAGCTTGGCGGGTAAGGGGGGCGTAGGATATGGCTACACCTTC.

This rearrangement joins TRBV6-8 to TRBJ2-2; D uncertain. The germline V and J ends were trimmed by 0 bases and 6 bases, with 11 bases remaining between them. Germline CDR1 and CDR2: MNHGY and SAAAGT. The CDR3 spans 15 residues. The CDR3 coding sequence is TGTGCCAGCAGTTACTCATCGAGTGGGGCCGGGGAGCTGTTTTTT. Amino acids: CASSYSSSGAGELFF.

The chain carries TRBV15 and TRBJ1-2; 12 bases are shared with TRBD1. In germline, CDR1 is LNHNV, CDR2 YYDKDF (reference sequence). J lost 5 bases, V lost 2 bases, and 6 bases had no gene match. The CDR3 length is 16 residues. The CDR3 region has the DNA TGTGCCACCAGCAGATCGGGACAGGGGGCTGGATATGGCTACACCTTC. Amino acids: CATSRSGQGAGYGYTF.